A single sample gave rise to the 10 T cell receptor beta chains below, sequenced in a study of STAT5B mutations in CD4+ large granular lymphocyte leukemia. This table comes from immunoSEQ multiplex PCR, and its TCRdb copy is limited to in-frame clones, with some not included. The table lists 32,000 or so clones, about 85% of them singletons. The sample taken for sequencing was CD4+ T cells from blood buffy coats. These receptors originate from a human donor in good health.

The J gene is TRBJ1-2, the V gene TRBV11-2, with D possibly matching TRBD1 (5 bases). Germline V CDR1 and CDR2: SGHAT, FQNNGV. Trimming removed 5 bases at V and 4 bases at J, with 17 bases between. The CDR3 runs 15 residues. CDR3 loop: CASSENGAISYGYTF. The CDR3 bases are TGTGCCAGCAGCGAGAACGGGGCGATATCCTATGGCTACACCTTC.

CDR3 nucleotides: TGTGCCAGCAGCTTAGGGGGGACAGGGGCTTTTCAAGCTTTCTTT. It specifies CASSLGGTGAFQAFF. This chain uses TRBV7-2 with TRBJ1-1; 10 bases fit TRBD1. The CDR3 is made up of 15 amino acids. The germline CDR1 and CDR2 sequences are SGHTA and FQGNSA. The trim removed 1 base at V and 9 bases at J, leaving 8 bases unmatched.

V and J are TRBV5-6 and TRBJ2-3; 8 positions agree with TRBD1. Losses at the gene ends were 0 bases for V and 3 bases for J; bases not matched to a gene: 6. CDR3 size: 16 residues. Germline CDR1 and CDR2: SGHDT and YYEEEE. This chain's CDR3 is CASSLARGRSTDTQYF. The CDR3 nucleotides are TGTGCCAGCAGCTTGGCCAGGGGGCGATCTACAGATACGCAGTATTTT.

The CDR3 sequence is CASSFGGRTGELFF. The CDR3 DNA reads TGTGCCAGCAGCTTCGGAGGGCGAACCGGGGAGCTGTTTTTT. The chain recombines TRBV5-5 with TRBJ2-2; TRBD2 might be the D (6 bases). The CDR3 consists of 14 residues. Germline V gives CDR1 SGHKS, CDR2 YYEKEE (reference sequence). Trimming pared 2 bases from V and 5 bases from J, leaving 10 bases between.

The V and J genes are TRBV19 and TRBJ1-5; no reliable D call. From germline, CDR1 is LNHDA and CDR2 SQIVND (reference sequence). The V and J ends lost 2 bases and 0 bases respectively, with 14 bases between them. The CDR3 is 17 amino acids. The CDR3 loop reads CASSIRQGRYSNQPQHF. CDR3 sequence (DNA): TGTGCCAGTAGTATACGACAAGGGCGTTATAGCAATCAGCCCCAGCATTTT.

This sequence joins TRBV4-3 and TRBJ1-2; no definite D call. The CDR3 length is 13 residues. The ends were cut back, 0 bases at V and 5 bases at J, with 7 bases in the middle. Germline V gene lookup returns CDR1 LGHNA and CDR2 YSLEER. CDR3 region: CASSQDGIYGYTF. The CDR3, as DNA: TGCGCCAGCAGCCAAGATGGGATATATGGCTACACCTTC.

The chain recombines TRBV9 with TRBJ2-7, with TRBD1 identical over 8 bases. Germline CDR1 and CDR2: SGDLS and YYNGEE. V was clipped by 0 bases and J by 2 bases; unmatched bases: 7. This CDR3 has 16 amino acids. The CDR3 protein is CASSVGQGAIPYEQYF. DNA of the CDR3: TGTGCCAGCAGCGTAGGCCAGGGGGCCATCCCCTACGAGCAGTACTTC.

CDR3 region: CAFGHPGGEQFF. CDR3 sequence (DNA): TGTGCCTTCGGACATCCCGGCGGTGAGCAGTTCTTC. J is TRBJ2-1 and V is TRBV30; TRBD1 might be the D (5 bases). Germline assignment: CDR1 GTSNPN and CDR2 SVGIG (reference sequence). This CDR3 spans 12 amino acids. V lost 7 bases to trimming and J lost 9 bases, with 16 bases between them.

The V call is TRBV20-1, the J call TRBJ2-7, with D tentatively TRBD1 (5 bases). Between the trimmed V and J ends, which lost 1 base and 7 bases, there was a span of 8 bases. In germline, CDR1 is DFQATT, CDR2 SNEGSKA (reference sequence). This CDR3 is 11 amino acids long. CDR3 coding DNA: TGCAGTGCTAGAGTCAGGGAAGAGCAGTACTTC. It encodes CSARVREEQYF.

The V and J genes are TRBV15 and TRBJ1-1; TRBD1 aligns across 8 bases. The CDR3 sequence is 12 residues long. Germline V lookup: CDR1 LNHNV, CDR2 YYDKDF (reference sequence). The junction had 1 base not matched to a gene; V was cut back by 9 bases and J by 1 base. The DNA of the CDR3 is TGTGCCACTGGGACAGGGAACACTGAAGCTTTCTTT. Its translation: CATGTGNTEAFF.